By share of the sample, the clone carrying this TCR beta chain is large (0.1 to 1%). Its antigen is currently unknown. TRB rearrangements spanning V, D and J were amplified using mixed TRB-A/B primers. TCRdb ran MiXCR on the multiplex PCR reads and lists one entry per CDR3 protein. Here the sample spans several thousand distinct CDR3 sequences, 25% to 35% being singletons. With 3 bases clipped from V and 4 bases from J, the junction kept 2 bases outside the gene matches. The length of the CDR3 is 13 residues. CDR1 is SQVTM and CDR2 is ANQGSEA in the germline V gene. These data originate in a study of T cell repertoires in aging, cancer and after chemotherapy. Study at large: Pre- and post-chemotherapy samples were paired from glioblastoma patients treated with temozolomide-based therapy. Approximately 9.6 million TCR reads were in the whole dataset.

Notes on the study in general: Untreated cancer patients had significantly lower blood TCR diversity than age-matched healthy donors. Rebound thymic output was suggested by rising median generation probability during chemotherapy in each cancer cohort.

Amplification of TCR beta used genomic DNA extracted from peripheral blood. Sequencing was performed on blood. This TCR was sampled from a human donor with a solid tumor. V usage is TRBV29-1 and J usage is TRBJ2-1; 8 bases align to TRBD2. The CDR3 reads CSVDSGTYNEQFF. The CDR3 DNA sequence: TGCAGCGTTGATAGCGGGACGTACAATGAGCAGTTCTTC.